This T cell receptor beta chain was sequenced during a study of shared clonotypes between healthy human individuals. Overall study: Each donor contributed plates that comprised three CD4 naive, three CD4 memory, two CD8 naive and one CD8 memory.

CDR1 MNHNS and CDR2 SASEGT come from the germline V gene. V shed 7 bases and J shed 0 bases, with 15 bases lying between them. The CDR3 has 15 residues. A deep-level run was used for the assay. Using immunoSEQ multiplex PCR, the repertoire was profiled, and TCRdb retains in-frame clones only, with some absent. This table has roughly 320,000 clones, roughly 91% appearing once. The gene calls are TRBV6-1 and TRBJ1-1, with D possibly TRBD1 on 5 matching bases. Material: memory CD8+ T cells sorted from blood. Subset reported: CD45RO+ cells pooled with CCR7-negative TemRA cells. This TCR was recovered from a man aged 18 to 30 in good health. CDR3 coding DNA: TGTGCCAGCAATAGGGGCACCGACATGAACACTGAAGCTTTCTTT. This sequence encodes CASNRGTDMNTEAFF.